This entry describes one T cell receptor beta chain. The V and J ends lost 7 bases and 0 bases, in that order; junction bases with no gene match: 6. CDR1 and CDR2 (germline): LNHDA, SQIVND (reference sequence). The CDR3 extends over 15 amino acids. This specimen belongs to a study of PD-L1 blockade in urothelial cancer. This sample's time point: pretreatment peripheral blood. The assay was immunoSEQ multiplex PCR, and TCRdb's table has in-frame clones only and misses some. The table shows some 38,000 clones, with around four fifths occurring only once. J is TRBJ2-4 and V is TRBV19; 7 bases are a match to TRBD2. This sample comprised PBMCs, obtained around atezolizumab (anti-PD-L1) treatment. This clonotype originated in an elderly man with urothelial cancer. The CDR3, as DNA: TGTGCCAGTAATGCGGGAGATGGAGCCAAAAACATTCAGTACTTC. As protein: CASNAGDGAKNIQYF.